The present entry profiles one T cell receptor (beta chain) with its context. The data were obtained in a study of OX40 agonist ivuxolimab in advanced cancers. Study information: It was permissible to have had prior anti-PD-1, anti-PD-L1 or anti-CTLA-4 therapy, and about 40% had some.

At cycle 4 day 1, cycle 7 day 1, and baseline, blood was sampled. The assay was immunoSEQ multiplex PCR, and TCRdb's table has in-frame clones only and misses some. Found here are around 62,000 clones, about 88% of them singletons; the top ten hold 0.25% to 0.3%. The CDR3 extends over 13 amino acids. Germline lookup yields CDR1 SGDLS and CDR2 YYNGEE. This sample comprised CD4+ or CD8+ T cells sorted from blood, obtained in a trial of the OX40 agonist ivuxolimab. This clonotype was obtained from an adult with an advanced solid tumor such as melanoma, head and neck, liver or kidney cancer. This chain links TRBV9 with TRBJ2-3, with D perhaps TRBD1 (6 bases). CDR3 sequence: CVGRGPSTDTQYF. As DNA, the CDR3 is TGTGTGGGCAGGGGCCCTAGCACAGATACGCAGTATTTT.